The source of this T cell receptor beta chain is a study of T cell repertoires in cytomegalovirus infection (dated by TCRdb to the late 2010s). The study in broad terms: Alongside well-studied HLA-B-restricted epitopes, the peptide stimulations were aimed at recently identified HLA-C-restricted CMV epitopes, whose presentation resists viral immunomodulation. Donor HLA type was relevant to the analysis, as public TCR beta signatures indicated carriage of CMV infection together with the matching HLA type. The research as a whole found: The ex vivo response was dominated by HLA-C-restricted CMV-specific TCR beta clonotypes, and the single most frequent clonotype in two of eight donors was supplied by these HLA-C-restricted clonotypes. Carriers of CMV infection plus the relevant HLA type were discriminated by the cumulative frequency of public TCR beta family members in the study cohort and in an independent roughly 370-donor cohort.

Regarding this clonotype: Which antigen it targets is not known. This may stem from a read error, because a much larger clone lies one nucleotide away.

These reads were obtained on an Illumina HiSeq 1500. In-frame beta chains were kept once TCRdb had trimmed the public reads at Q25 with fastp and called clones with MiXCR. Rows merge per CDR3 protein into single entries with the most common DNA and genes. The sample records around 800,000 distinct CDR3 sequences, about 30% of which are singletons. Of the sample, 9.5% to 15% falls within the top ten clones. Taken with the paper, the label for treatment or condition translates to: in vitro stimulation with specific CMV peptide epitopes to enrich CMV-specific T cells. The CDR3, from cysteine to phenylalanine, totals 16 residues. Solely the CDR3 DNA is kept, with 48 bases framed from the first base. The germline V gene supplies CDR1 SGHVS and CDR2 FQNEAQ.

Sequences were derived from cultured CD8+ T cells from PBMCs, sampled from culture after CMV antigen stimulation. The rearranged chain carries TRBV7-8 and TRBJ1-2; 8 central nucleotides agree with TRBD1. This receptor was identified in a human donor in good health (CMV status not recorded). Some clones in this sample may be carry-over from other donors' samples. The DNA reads TGTGCCGGCAGCTTTCTCAAGGACAGGGAAAACTATGGCTACACCTTC. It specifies CAGSFLKDRENYGYTF.